These 26 T cell receptor beta chains originate from one sample sequenced in a study of molecular identifiers for immune sequencing clone quantification. Using its own MiXCR run on the PCR reads, TCRdb lists one record per CDR3 protein. In the table there are some 100,000 distinct CDR3 sequences, 36% of which are singletons. The sequenced material came from naive CD8+ T cells from blood, with Jurkat cell RNA spiked in. Subset specified: FACS-sorted CD8+CD4-CCR7+CD45RA+ naive T cells. Receptors were obtained from a human donor in good health. Some libraries in this study had Jurkat cell RNA spiked in.

This clonotype was seen many times. The V gene is TRBV6-1, the J gene TRBJ2-5, with 7 bases matching TRBD2. Germline V CDR1 and CDR2: MNHNS, SASEGT. V shed 0 bases, J shed 1 base, and the junction held 5 bases outside the gene matches. This CDR3 is built from 16 residues. The CDR3 here is CASSEAGTTLQETQYF. In DNA, the CDR3 is TGTGCCAGCAGTGAAGCGGGGACTACCCTCCAAGAGACCCAGTACTTC.

Concerning this clonotype: This may stem from a read error, because a much larger clone lies one nucleotide away. The chain employs TRBV29-1 and TRBJ1-1, with unresolved D. The CDR3 covers 13 residues. Per the germline V gene, CDR1 is SQVTM and CDR2 is ANQGSEA. The V end lost 4 bases, the J end lost 1 base, and 10 bases lay between the germline ends. The CDR3 reads CSVGFQQNTEAFF. The CDR3 bases are TGCAGCGTTGGCTTTCAGCAGAACACTGAAGCTTTCTTT.

As to this clonotype: A read error may account for a junction end that differs from germline. The rearrangement links TRBV5-6 to TRBJ1-1, with D maybe TRBD1 (5 bases). This CDR3 has 15 amino acids. Germline CDR1 is SGHDT and CDR2 is YYEEEE. The CDR3 region has the DNA TGTGCCAGCAGCTTGGTTCTAGGGGCGAACACTAAAGCTTTCTTT. Its translation is CASSLVLGANTKAFF.

This clonotype turned up a few times. The chain is built from TRBV9 and TRBJ2-7; no clear D gene. The CDR3 length is 15 residues. Germline V gives CDR1 SGDLS, CDR2 YYNGEE. With 0 bases removed from V and 0 bases from J, the gap between germline ends came to 10 bases. The CDR3 sequence: CASSVGVLSSYEQYF. For the CDR3, the DNA is TGTGCCAGCAGCGTAGGAGTACTGAGCTCCTACGAGCAGTACTTC. The full variable domain, completed using reference TRBV9 and TRBJ2-7, is DSGVTQTPKHLITATGQRVTLRCSPRSGDLSVYWYQQSLDQGLQFLIQYYNGEERAKGNILERFSAQQFPDLHSELNLSSLELGDSALYFCASSVGVLSSYEQYFGPGTRLTVT.

For this clonotype: Possible read error: a much larger clone is one base away. The chain is built from TRBV7-8 and TRBJ2-3; D remains unclear. Germline V gene data show CDR1 as SGHVS and CDR2 as FQNEAQ. The CDR3 loop spans 15 amino acids. CDR3 coding DNA: TGTGCCAGCGGCTTTCTCACATACCTCACAGATACGCAGTATTTT. Protein: CASGFLTYLTDTQYF.

As regards this clonotype: The CDR3 end shows no conserved phenylalanine or tryptophan, and so a read error is likely. V gene TRBV5-5 combines with J gene TRBJ2-7, with D maybe TRBD2 (5 bases). Looked up from germline, CDR1 is SGHKS and CDR2 is YYEKEE (reference sequence). Trimming cost V 4 bases and J 3 bases, with 11 bases left between them. CDR3 length: 13 amino acids. CDR3 DNA sequence: TGTGCCAGCAGCCCTGGACTGGGCTACGAGCAGTACTAC. Protein product: CASSPGLGYEQYY.

The chain uses TRBV2 and TRBJ2-7; D is unresolved. This CDR3 spans 11 amino acids. V dropped 0 bases and J dropped 12 bases, with 9 bases sitting between them. The germline gives CDR1 SNHLY, CDR2 FYNNEI. CDR3: CASSEAGQRYF. CDR3 sequence (DNA): TGTGCCAGCAGTGAAGCCGGCCAGCGGTACTTC.

This clonotype was found a few times. The chain employs TRBV7-2 and TRBJ2-1; 7 bases match TRBD2. Germline CDR1 is SGHTA and CDR2 is FQGNSA. The CDR3 length is 17 residues. V lost 2 bases to trimming and J lost 8 bases; unmatched junction nucleotides: 15. CDR3 sequence (DNA): TGTGCCAGCAGCTTAATGGTAGCGGGCGCCTCTTGGGATGAGCAGTTCTTC. It translates to CASSLMVAGASWDEQFF.

The rearrangement links TRBV4-3 to TRBJ2-7; 7 bases line up with TRBD2. J was trimmed by 0 bases and V by 1 base; bases with no gene match: 3. The CDR3 extends over 15 amino acids. Germline lookup yields CDR1 LGHNA and CDR2 YSLEER. For the CDR3, the DNA is TGCGCCAGCAGCCAAGGGGGCGGGAGCTCCTACGAGCAGTACTTC. It codes for CASSQGGGSSYEQYF.

V and J are TRBV2 and TRBJ1-5; D gene uncertain. Trimming cost V 6 bases and J 0 bases, with 9 bases left between them. CDR1 SNHLY and CDR2 FYNNEI come from the germline V gene. CDR3 length: 14 residues. CDR3 residues: CASRGGYSNQPQHF. The CDR3 coding sequence is TGTGCCAGCAGGGGAGGTTATAGCAATCAGCCCCAGCATTTT.

The genes are TRBV7-3 and TRBJ2-3, with unresolved D. The CDR3 has 15 amino acids. With 2 bases removed from V and 0 bases from J, the gap between germline ends came to 9 bases. Per the germline V gene, CDR1 is SGHTA and CDR2 is FQGTGA. CDR3 loop: CASSLYGGSTDTQYF. The DNA for the CDR3 is TGTGCCAGCAGCTTATACGGCGGTAGCACAGATACGCAGTATTTT.

J is TRBJ2-1 and V is TRBV20-1; D not certain. This CDR3 is built from 13 residues. CDR1 and CDR2 from the germline V gene are DFQATT and SNEGSKA (reference sequence). Deletions cut 5 bases from V and 0 bases from J, with 8 bases between. CDR3 DNA sequence: TGCAGTGCTTTCCCCGTCTCCTACAATGAGCAGTTCTTC. It encodes CSAFPVSYNEQFF.

Concerning this clonotype: The final CDR3 position lacks the conserved phenylalanine or tryptophan, pointing to a likely read error. Because the CDR3's place on the DNA is in doubt, the DNA is left out and the CDR3 is given as listed by TCRdb. V usage is TRBV4-1 and J usage is TRBJ2-7. The germline gives CDR1 MGHRA, CDR2 YSYEKL. The CDR3 region is 15 residues in length, termini included. The CDR3 reads CASSPSVAATYEQNI.

To note about this clonotype: A clone one base away is much larger, so this may be a read error. This chain links TRBV12-3 or TRBV12-4 with TRBJ2-4; 10 bases are shared with TRBD2. The CDR3 is made up of 17 amino acids. The trim removed 4 bases at V and 0 bases at J, leaving 6 bases unmatched. In DNA form, the CDR3 reads TGTGCCAGCAGTTGGGCAGCGGGAGGGGCAGCCAAAAACATTCAGTACTTC. Its protein is CASSWAAGGAAKNIQYF.

This clonotype has a count of ten or more. The chain combines TRBV5-1 with TRBJ1-5, with unresolved D. This CDR3 spans 15 amino acids. CDR1 and CDR2 from the germline V gene are SGHRS and YFSETQ. V was shortened by 1 base and J by 6 bases, with 14 bases between the two germline ends. The CDR3 sequence: CASSLYSGPGQPQHF. The CDR3 region has the DNA TGCGCCAGCAGCTTGTACTCCGGACCCGGTCAGCCCCAGCATTTT.

This clonotype came up a few times. V and J are TRBV3-1 and TRBJ2-2; 9 nucleotides align to TRBD2. The CDR3 length is 16 residues. Germline lookup yields CDR1 LGHDT and CDR2 YNNKEL (reference sequence). V was clipped by 6 bases and J by 6 bases; unmatched bases: 11. CDR3 in DNA: TGTGCCAGCAGTCCCGGGACTAGCTTTTCGGCCGGGGAGCTGTTTTTT. Its translation is CASSPGTSFSAGELFF.

This chain uses TRBV20-1 with TRBJ2-5; weak D call: TRBD1 (6 bases). The ends were cut back, 6 bases at V and 4 bases at J, with 18 bases in the middle. The CDR3 consists of 14 residues. Germline assignment: CDR1 DFQATT and CDR2 SNEGSKA (reference sequence). The chain's CDR3 is CSALPNRDLETQYF. The CDR3 DNA follows: TGCAGTGCCCTACCTAACAGGGATCTAGAGACCCAGTACTTC.

The sample holds a few counts of this clonotype. The chain employs TRBV15 and TRBJ2-3; 9 nucleotides agree with TRBD2. V lost 8 bases, J lost 4 bases, and 10 bases stayed unmatched. There are 15 residues in the CDR3. From germline, CDR1 is LNHNV and CDR2 YYDKDF (reference sequence). The CDR3 sequence: CATCLAGNQADTQYF. CDR3 DNA: TGTGCCACCTGTCTAGCGGGAAATCAAGCAGATACGCAGTATTTT.

The gene calls are TRBV13 and TRBJ2-1; 10 nucleotides match TRBD2. From germline, CDR1 is PRHDT and CDR2 FYEKMQ (reference sequence). V dropped 5 bases and J dropped 0; count of bases not matched to a gene: 13. The length of the CDR3 is 19 residues. This chain's CDR3 is CASSPSSGSFASSYNEQFF. The CDR3 nucleotides read TGTGCCAGCAGCCCCTCTAGCGGGAGTTTCGCCAGCTCCTACAATGAGCAGTTCTTC.

The gene calls are TRBV20-1 and TRBJ2-7; 7 bases match TRBD1. The CDR3 runs 12 residues. In germline, CDR1 is DFQATT, CDR2 SNEGSKA (reference sequence). CDR3 region: CSGQAISYEQYF. The CDR3 nucleotides are TGCAGCGGACAGGCGATCTCCTACGAGCAGTACTTC.

In its sample, this clonotype was seen once. Sequence at one end of the junction differs from germline and may be a read error. This chain uses TRBV28 with TRBJ2-7, with D unclear. CDR3 length: 12 residues. Per the germline V gene, CDR1 is MDHEN and CDR2 is SYDVKM. In DNA, the CDR3 is TGTGCCAGCAGTTCCCCGACCTACGAGCAGCACTTC. Its protein product is CASSSPTYEQHF.

The table lists this clonotype with many counts. The chain recombines TRBV29-1 with TRBJ2-7; no firm D call. CDR1 and CDR2 (germline): SQVTM, ANQGSEA. V was trimmed by 4 bases and J by 2 bases, leaving 6 bases between them. This CDR3 comprises 11 residues. CDR3 sequence: CSVAGPYEQYF. The DNA of the CDR3 is TGCAGCGTTGCCGGCCCCTACGAGCAGTACTTC.

This clonotype is a singleton in its sample. Since no conserved phenylalanine or tryptophan closes the CDR3, a read error is the likely cause. The chain links TRBV5-6 to TRBJ2-3; the D gene is possibly TRBD2 (6 bases). Germline V gene lookup returns CDR1 SGHDT and CDR2 YYEEEE. The CDR3 is made up of 16 amino acids. DNA for the CDR3: TGTGCCAGCAGCGGGGGATTAGCGGAGAGCACAGAAACGCAGTATTAT. Its translation: CASSGGLAESTETQYY.

A few counts support this clonotype. CDR3 bases: TGTGCCAGCAGTTACCCATTAGCGGGAAGCGACGAGCAGTACTTC. Protein sequence: CASSYPLAGSDEQYF. J is TRBJ2-7 and V is TRBV6-6; TRBD2 matches 8 bases. CDR1 MNHNY and CDR2 SVGAGI come from the germline V gene (reference sequence). Unmatched junction bases numbered 8, after V lost 2 bases and J lost 5 bases. The CDR3 extends over 15 amino acids.

This chain joins TRBV28 and TRBJ2-5, with 13 bases matching TRBD2. V was clipped by 5 bases and J by 2 bases; unmatched bases: 11. The CDR3 covers 18 residues. The germline V gene encodes CDR1 MDHEN and CDR2 SYDVKM. The CDR3 DNA follows: TGTGCCAGCAGTCTAGGACTAGCGGGAGACCTCCTGCAAGAGACCCAGTACTTC. Translating gives CASSLGLAGDLLQETQYF.

This clonotype was detected many times. The chain is built from TRBV5-1 and TRBJ2-5, with D perhaps being TRBD1 or TRBD2 (5 bases each). Germline V gives CDR1 SGHRS, CDR2 YFSETQ. Trimming shortened V by 2 bases and J by 5 bases, and 13 bases separated the two germline ends. The CDR3 spans 14 residues. CDR3 in amino acids: CASSLHDGTETQYF. DNA for the CDR3: TGCGCCAGCAGCTTACACGACGGGACGGAGACCCAGTACTTC. The full variable domain, its missing parts supplied by reference TRBV5-1 and TRBJ2-5, is KAGVTQTPRYLIKTRGQQVTLSCSPISGHRSVSWYQQTPGQGLQFLFEYFSETQRNKGNFPGRFSGRQFSNSRSEMNVSTLELGDSALYLCASSLHDGTETQYFGPGTRLLVL.